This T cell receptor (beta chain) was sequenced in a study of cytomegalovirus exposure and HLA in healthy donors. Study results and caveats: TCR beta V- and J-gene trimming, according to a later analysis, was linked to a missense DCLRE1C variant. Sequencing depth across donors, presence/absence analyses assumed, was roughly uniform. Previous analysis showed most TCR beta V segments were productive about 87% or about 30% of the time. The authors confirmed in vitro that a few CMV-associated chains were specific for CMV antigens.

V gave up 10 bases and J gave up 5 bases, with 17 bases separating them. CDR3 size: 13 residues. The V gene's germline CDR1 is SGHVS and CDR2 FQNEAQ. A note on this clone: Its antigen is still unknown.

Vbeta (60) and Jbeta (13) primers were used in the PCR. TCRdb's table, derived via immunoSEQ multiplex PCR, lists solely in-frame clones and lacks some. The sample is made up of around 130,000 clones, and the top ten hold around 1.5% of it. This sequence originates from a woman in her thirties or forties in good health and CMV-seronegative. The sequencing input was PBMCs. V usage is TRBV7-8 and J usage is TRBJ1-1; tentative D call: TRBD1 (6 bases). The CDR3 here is CAIQKDSRTEAFF. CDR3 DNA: TGTGCCATCCAAAAGGACAGCCGAACTGAAGCTTTCTTT.